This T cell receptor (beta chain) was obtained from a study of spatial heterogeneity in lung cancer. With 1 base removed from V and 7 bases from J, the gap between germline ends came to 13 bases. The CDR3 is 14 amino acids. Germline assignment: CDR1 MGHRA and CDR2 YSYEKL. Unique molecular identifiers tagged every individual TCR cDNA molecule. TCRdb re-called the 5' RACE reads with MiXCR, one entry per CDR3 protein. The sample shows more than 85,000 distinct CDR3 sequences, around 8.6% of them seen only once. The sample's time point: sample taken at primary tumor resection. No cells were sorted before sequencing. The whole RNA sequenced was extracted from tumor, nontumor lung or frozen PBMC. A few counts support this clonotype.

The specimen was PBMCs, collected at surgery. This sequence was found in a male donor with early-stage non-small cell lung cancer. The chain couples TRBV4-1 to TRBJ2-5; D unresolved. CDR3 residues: CASSQGAFSPTQYF. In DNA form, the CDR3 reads TGCGCCAGCAGCCAAGGAGCCTTCTCGCCGACCCAGTACTTC.